Listed here are 13 T cell receptor beta chains from one sample, sequenced in a study of monozygotic twins with cystic fibrosis. This table comes from immunoSEQ multiplex PCR, and its TCRdb copy is limited to in-frame clones, with some not included. Of about 7,500 clones in the sample, about 94% are singletons; the top ten hold 0.45% to 0.65%. Sequenced input: blood. The receptor source for this set is a boy between 2 and 10 years old with cystic fibrosis.

V usage is TRBV7-3 and J usage is TRBJ1-5; D is unresolved. Germline V gives CDR1 SGHTA, CDR2 FQGTGA. CDR3 length: 15 residues. Deletions cut 0 bases from V and 0 bases from J, with 6 bases between. CDR3 nucleotides: TGTGCCAGCAGCTTAACAGACACTAGCAATCAGCCCCAGCATTTT. Encoded protein: CASSLTDTSNQPQHF. The variable domain in full, with the rest retrieved from reference TRBV7-3 and TRBJ1-5, is GAGVSQTPSNKVTEKGKYVELRCDPISGHTALYWYRQSLGQGPEFLIYFQGTGAADDSGLPNDRFFAVRPEGSVSTLKIQRTERGDSAVYLCASSLTDTSNQPQHFGDGTRLSIL.

This chain connects TRBV27 to TRBJ2-7; D remains unclear. CDR1 is MNHEY, CDR2 SMNVEV, per germline (reference sequence). The ends were cut back, 2 bases at V and 5 bases at J, with 25 bases in the middle. The CDR3 is 18 residues long. CDR3 nucleotide sequence: TGTGCCAGCAGTTTAAGGTCTTGGTACAGCGCCTCCAGCCACGAGCAGTACTTC. This gives the protein CASSLRSWYSASSHEQYF.

There are a few counts of this clone. The V call is TRBV7-3, the J call TRBJ2-3, with TRBD2 identical over 7 bases. From germline, CDR1 is SGHTA and CDR2 FQGTGA. V shed 3 bases and J 4 bases; nucleotides not matched to a gene: 16. This CDR3 region has 18 residues. The CDR3 here is CASSFRGTTGTGPDTQYF. In nucleotides, the CDR3 is TGTGCCAGCAGCTTTCGTGGGACTACCGGAACGGGGCCAGATACGCAGTATTTT.

The genes are TRBV6-6 and TRBJ2-3; a possible D gene is TRBD2 (5 bases). Germline CDR1 MNHNY, CDR2 SVGAGI (reference sequence). The V gene lost 6 bases and the J gene lost 0 bases, with 7 bases spanning the gap. The CDR3 has 13 residues. CDR3 amino acids: CASRGLSTDTQYF. The CDR3 DNA is TGTGCCAGCAGAGGACTCAGCACAGATACGCAGTATTTT.

The chain couples TRBV29-1 to TRBJ1-5; 7 positions agree with TRBD1. V lost 6 bases and J lost 5; bases outside the gene matches: 10. CDR3 length: 14 residues. Germline lookup yields CDR1 SQVTM and CDR2 ANQGSEA. DNA of the CDR3: TGCAGCGTAGAGGTGAGGGGGCGAGATCAGCCCCAGCATTTT. Encoded protein: CSVEVRGRDQPQHF.

The V gene is TRBV6-5, the J gene TRBJ2-7; 9 bases align to TRBD1. Germline values: CDR1 MNHEY, CDR2 SVGAGI. Losses at the gene ends were 2 bases for V and 7 bases for J; bases not matched to a gene: 3. This CDR3 has 13 residues. The CDR3 here is CASSYPGTGEQYF. DNA for the CDR3: TGTGCCAGCAGTTACCCCGGGACAGGGGAGCAGTACTTC.

The V call is TRBV5-1, the J call TRBJ2-7; the D gene could be TRBD1 or TRBD2 (5 bases each). CDR3 length equals 15 residues. Germline V gene lookup returns CDR1 SGHRS and CDR2 YFSETQ. The V end was cut by 2 bases, the J end by 1 base, with 13 bases between. This CDR3 reads CASSLTGTASYEQYF. CDR3 bases: TGCGCCAGCAGCTTAACCGGGACGGCTTCCTACGAGCAGTACTTC.

This rearrangement joins TRBV2 to TRBJ1-6; D is unresolved. The CDR3 spans 14 residues. Trimming stripped 7 bases from V and 4 bases from J, with 11 bases between. Germline loops: CDR1 SNHLY, CDR2 FYNNEI. DNA for the CDR3: TGTGCCAGCATCCCCCAGGAATATAATTCACCCCTCCACTTT. Protein sequence: CASIPQEYNSPLHF. The full variable domain, in which reference TRBV2 and TRBJ1-6 provide the parts outside the CDR3, is EPEVTQTPSHQVTQMGQEVILRCVPISNHLYFYWYRQILGQKVEFLVSFYNNEISEKSEIFDDQFSVERPDGSNFTLKIRSTKLEDSAMYFCASIPQEYNSPLHFGNGTRLTVT.

The V gene is TRBV28, the J gene TRBJ1-5; 7 bases fit TRBD1. Germline V gene lookup returns CDR1 MDHEN and CDR2 SYDVKM. The CDR3 extends over 13 amino acids. The V segment lost 5 bases and the J segment 4 bases; nucleotides outside the gene matches: 2. CDR3 in DNA: TGTGCCAGCAGTGACAGGGTGAATCAGCCCCAGCATTTT. This translates into CASSDRVNQPQHF.

This sequence joins TRBV4-3 and TRBJ1-2; D gene uncertain. Looked up from germline, CDR1 is LGHNA and CDR2 is YSLEER. The V and J ends lost 3 bases and 2 bases respectively, with 10 bases between them. The CDR3 is made up of 14 amino acids. CDR3 nucleotide sequence: TGCGCCAGCAGCCAGGACCGGGTCAACTATGGCTACACCTTC. Encoded protein: CASSQDRVNYGYTF.

The rearrangement links TRBV9 to TRBJ1-5; no clear D. This CDR3 has 13 residues. Trimming took 0 bases from V and 10 from J, leaving 11 bases between them. CDR1 is SGDLS and CDR2 is YYNGEE in the germline V gene. The CDR3 nucleotides read TGTGCCAGCAGCGTAGCTCGATCGTATCCCCAGCATTTT. It yields the protein CASSVARSYPQHF.

This sequence joins TRBV7-2 and TRBJ2-5; TRBD1 matches 9 bases. The end of the DNA is better explained by TRBJ2-7, so the J call may be wrong. This CDR3 has 14 residues. Germline CDR1 and CDR2: SGHTA and FQGNSA. CDR3 in DNA: TGTGCCAGCAGAGCGACAGGGGGGCCCTACGAGCAGTACTTC. Amino acid sequence: CASRATGGPYEQYF.

The rearrangement uses TRBV5-6 and TRBJ2-3; 7 positions agree with TRBD2. Germline V gene sequence: CDR1 SGHDT, CDR2 YYEEEE. Trimming took 2 bases from V and 2 from J; bases not matched to a gene: 5. The CDR3 contains 15 residues. The CDR3 sequence: CASSFTTSYTDTQYF. The CDR3 region has the DNA TGTGCCAGCAGCTTTACGACTAGCTACACAGATACGCAGTATTTT.